The text below deals with one T cell receptor (beta chain). Its antigen is unidentified. Genomic DNA of every subset was divided equally among multiple immunoSEQ plates. Sequencing was performed with immunoSEQ multiplex PCR; in TCRdb, only in-frame clones are kept and a portion is missing. Here the sample spans about 560,000 clones, around 76% being singletons. The data derive from a study of shared clonotypes between healthy human individuals. Study as a whole: The study enrolled a couple of women and three men aged 18 to 49. Whole-study findings and limits: Clonotype sharing among donors likely depends on sequencing depth.

The CDR3 length is 16 residues. Unmatched junction bases numbered 4, after V lost 1 base and J lost 4 bases. Germline-derived CDR1 and CDR2 are GTSNPN and SVGIG (reference sequence). This chain joins TRBV30 and TRBJ2-6; 10 bases map to TRBD1. This sequence was found in a woman aged 40 to 50 in good health. Some clones in this sample may be carry-over from other donors' samples. Material for sequencing was PBMCs. The DNA for the CDR3 is TGTGCCTGGAGTGCCGGACAGGGGGTGGGGGCCAACGTCCTGACTTTC. Residues: CAWSAGQGVGANVLTF. The full variable domain, rest sourced from reference TRBV30 and TRBJ2-6, is SQTIHQWPATLVQPVGSPLSLECTVEGTSNPNLYWYRQAAGRGLQLLFYSVGIGQISSEVPQNLSASRPQDRQFILSSKKLLLSDSGFYLCAWSAGQGVGANVLTFGAGSRLTVL.